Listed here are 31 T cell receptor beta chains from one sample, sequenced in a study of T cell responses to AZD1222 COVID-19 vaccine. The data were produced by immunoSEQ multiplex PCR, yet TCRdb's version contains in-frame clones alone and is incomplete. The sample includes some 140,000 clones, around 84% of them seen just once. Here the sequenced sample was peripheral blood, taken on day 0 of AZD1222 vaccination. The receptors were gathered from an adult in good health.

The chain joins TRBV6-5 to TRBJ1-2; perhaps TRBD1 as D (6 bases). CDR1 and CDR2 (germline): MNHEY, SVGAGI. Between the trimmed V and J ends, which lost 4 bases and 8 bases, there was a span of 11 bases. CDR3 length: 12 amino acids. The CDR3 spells CASSLNRVGYTF. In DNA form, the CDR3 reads TGTGCCAGCAGTTTAAACAGGGTGGGCTACACCTTC.

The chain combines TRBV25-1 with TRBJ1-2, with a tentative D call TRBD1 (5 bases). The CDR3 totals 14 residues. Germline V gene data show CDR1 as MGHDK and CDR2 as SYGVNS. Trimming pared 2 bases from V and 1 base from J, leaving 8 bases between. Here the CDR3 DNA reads TGTGCCAGCAGTGAACGGGGCAGTAACTATGGCTACACCTTC. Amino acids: CASSERGSNYGYTF.

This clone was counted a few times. The CDR3 DNA reads TGCGCCAGCAGCTCTGGGGGGACAGGGCTCCAGGGTACGCAGTATTTT. It is translated as CASSSGGTGLQGTQYF. This rearrangement joins TRBV5-1 to TRBJ2-3, with 9 nucleotides matching TRBD1. The V gene end was trimmed by 3 bases and the J gene end by 8 bases; junction bases not matched to a gene: 13. The CDR3 covers 16 residues. Germline CDR1 SGHRS, CDR2 YFSETQ.

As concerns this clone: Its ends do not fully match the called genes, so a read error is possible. The CDR3 region has the DNA TGTGCCAACAGCTTAGATCGGGGGCGGACCGGGGAGCTGTTTTTT. Translating gives CANSLDRGRTGELFF. This chain connects TRBV7-2 to TRBJ2-2, with D perhaps TRBD1 or TRBD2 (6 bases each). Germline V gene data show CDR1 as SGHTA and CDR2 as FQGNSA. This CDR3 region has 15 residues.

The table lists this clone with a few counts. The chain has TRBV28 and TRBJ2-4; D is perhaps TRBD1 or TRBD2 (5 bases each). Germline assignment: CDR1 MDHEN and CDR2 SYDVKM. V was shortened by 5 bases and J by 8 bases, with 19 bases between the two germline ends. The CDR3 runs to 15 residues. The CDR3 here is CASSIGAAKGYIQYF. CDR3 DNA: TGTGCCAGCAGTATCGGGGCGGCCAAAGGATACATTCAGTACTTC.

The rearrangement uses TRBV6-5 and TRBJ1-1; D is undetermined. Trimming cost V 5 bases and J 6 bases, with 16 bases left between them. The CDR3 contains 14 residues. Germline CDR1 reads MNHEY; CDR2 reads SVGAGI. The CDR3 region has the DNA TGTGCCAGCAGTCCCCAGCCACTGGTTTCTGAAGCTTTCTTT. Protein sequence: CASSPQPLVSEAFF.

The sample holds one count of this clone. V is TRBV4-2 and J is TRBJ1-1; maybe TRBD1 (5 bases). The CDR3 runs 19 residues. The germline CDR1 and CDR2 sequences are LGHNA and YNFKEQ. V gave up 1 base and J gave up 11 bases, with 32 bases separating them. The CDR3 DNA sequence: TGTGCCAGCAGCCAAGTTATGGTTGGAGACAGTCGGTTGGCGGGGCGCGCTTTCTTT. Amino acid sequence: CASSQVMVGDSRLAGRAFF.

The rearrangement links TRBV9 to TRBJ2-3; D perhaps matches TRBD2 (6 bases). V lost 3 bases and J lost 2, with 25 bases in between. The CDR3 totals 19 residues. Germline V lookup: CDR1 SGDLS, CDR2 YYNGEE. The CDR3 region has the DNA TGTGCCAGCAGCGGATACCCTCCCAGGGCGGGGCCCCTCACAGATACGCAGTATTTT. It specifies CASSGYPPRAGPLTDTQYF.

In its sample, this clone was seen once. CDR3 DNA: TGTGCCAGCAGTACCGGACAGGGGCCTGGCTCCTACAATGAGCAGTTCTTC. Protein product: CASSTGQGPGSYNEQFF. The rearrangement joins TRBV27 to TRBJ2-1; TRBD1 matches 9 bases. Trimming took 5 bases from V and 0 from J; bases not matched to a gene: 8. The CDR3 length is 17 residues. The germline V gene encodes CDR1 MNHEY and CDR2 SMNVEV (reference sequence).

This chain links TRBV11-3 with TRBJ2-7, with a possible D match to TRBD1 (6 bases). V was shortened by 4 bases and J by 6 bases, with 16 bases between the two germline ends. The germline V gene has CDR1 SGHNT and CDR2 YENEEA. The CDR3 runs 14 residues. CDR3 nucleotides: TGTGCCAGCAGCTCTACTACAGGGCCAGGCGAGCAGTACTTC. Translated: CASSSTTGPGEQYF.

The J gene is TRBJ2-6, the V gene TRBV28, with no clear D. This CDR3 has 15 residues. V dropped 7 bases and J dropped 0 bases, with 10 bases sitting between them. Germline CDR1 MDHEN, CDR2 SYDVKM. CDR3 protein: CASISAHSGANVLTF. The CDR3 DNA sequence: TGTGCCAGCATATCGGCGCACTCTGGGGCCAACGTCCTGACTTTC.

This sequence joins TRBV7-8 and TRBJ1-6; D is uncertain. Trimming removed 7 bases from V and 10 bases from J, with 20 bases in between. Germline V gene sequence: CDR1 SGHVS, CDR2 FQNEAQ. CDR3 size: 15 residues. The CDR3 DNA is TGTGCCAGCACCCTCCGGAGCAGCAGGAAGTCACCCCTCCACTTT. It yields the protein CASTLRSSRKSPLHF.

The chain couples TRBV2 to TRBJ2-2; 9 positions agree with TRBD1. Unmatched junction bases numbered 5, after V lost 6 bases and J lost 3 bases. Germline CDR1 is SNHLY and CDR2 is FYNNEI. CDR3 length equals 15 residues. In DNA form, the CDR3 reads TGTGCCAGCAGGGGGACAGGGCGTGACACCGGGGAGCTGTTTTTT. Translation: CASRGTGRDTGELFF.

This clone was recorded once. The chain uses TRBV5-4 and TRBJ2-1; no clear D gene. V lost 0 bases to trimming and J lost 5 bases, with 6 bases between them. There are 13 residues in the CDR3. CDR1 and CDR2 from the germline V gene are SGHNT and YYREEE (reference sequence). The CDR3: CASSLDPNNEQFF. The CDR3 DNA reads TGTGCCAGCAGCTTGGACCCGAACAATGAGCAGTTCTTC.

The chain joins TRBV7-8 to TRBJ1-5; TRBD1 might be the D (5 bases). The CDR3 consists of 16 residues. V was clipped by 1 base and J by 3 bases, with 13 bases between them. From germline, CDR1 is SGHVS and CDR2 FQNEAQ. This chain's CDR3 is CASSLEAGANNQPQHF. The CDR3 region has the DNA TGTGCCAGCAGCTTAGAAGCTGGGGCGAACAATCAGCCCCAGCATTTT.

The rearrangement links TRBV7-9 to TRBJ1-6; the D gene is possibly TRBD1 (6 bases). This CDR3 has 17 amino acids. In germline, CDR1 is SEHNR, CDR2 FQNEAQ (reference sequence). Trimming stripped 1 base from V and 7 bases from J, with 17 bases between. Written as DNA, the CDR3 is TGTGCCAGCAGCTTAGAGGTGAGGGGGAGACTGAATTCACCCCTCCACTTT. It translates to CASSLEVRGRLNSPLHF.

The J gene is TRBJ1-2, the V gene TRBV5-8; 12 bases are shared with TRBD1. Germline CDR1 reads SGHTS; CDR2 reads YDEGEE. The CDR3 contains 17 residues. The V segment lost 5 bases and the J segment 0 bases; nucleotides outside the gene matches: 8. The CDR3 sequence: CASRTGTGGLSNYGYTF. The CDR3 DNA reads TGTGCCAGCAGAACCGGGACAGGGGGCCTTTCTAACTATGGCTACACCTTC.

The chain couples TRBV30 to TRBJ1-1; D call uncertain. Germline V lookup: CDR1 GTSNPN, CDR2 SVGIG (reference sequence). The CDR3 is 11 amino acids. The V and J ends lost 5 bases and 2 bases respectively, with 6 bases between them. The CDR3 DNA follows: TGTGCCTGGGGATCAAACACTGAAGCTTTCTTT. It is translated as CAWGSNTEAFF.

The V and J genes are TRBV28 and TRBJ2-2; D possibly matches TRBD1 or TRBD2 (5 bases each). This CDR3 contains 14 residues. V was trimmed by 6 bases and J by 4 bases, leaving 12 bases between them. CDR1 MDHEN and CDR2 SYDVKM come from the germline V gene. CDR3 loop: CASRTGGGTGELFF. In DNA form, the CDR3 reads TGTGCCAGCAGGACGGGTGGGGGCACCGGGGAGCTGTTTTTT.

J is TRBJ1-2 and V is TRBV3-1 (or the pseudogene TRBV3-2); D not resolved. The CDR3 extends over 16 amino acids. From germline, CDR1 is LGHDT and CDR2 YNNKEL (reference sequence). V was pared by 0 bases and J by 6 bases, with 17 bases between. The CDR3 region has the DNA TGTGCCAGCAGCCAAGAATGGCACAGTAGAATGGATGGCTACACCTTC. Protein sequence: CASSQEWHSRMDGYTF.

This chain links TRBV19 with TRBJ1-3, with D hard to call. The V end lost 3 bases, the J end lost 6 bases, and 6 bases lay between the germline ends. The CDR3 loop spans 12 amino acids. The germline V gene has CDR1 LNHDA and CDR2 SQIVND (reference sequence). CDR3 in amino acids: CASSIGLNTIYF. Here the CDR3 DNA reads TGTGCCAGTAGTATCGGTTTAAACACCATATATTTT.

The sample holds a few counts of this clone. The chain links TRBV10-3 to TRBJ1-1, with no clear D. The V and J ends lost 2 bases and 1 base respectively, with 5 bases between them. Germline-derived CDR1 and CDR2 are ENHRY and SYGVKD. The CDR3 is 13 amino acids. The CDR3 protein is CAISENRNTEAFF. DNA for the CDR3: TGTGCCATCAGTGAGAATAGGAACACTGAAGCTTTCTTT.

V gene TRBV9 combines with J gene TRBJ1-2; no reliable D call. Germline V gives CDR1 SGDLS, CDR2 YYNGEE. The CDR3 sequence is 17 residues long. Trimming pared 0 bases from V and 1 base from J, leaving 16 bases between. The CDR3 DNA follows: TGTGCCAGCAGCGTAGAGATACACCGGGGTGATAACTATGGCTACACCTTC. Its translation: CASSVEIHRGDNYGYTF.

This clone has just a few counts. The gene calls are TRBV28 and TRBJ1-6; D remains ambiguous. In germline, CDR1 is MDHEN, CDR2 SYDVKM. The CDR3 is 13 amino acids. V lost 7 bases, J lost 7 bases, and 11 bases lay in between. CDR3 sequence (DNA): TGTGCCAGCAATGGGGTCCCGAATTCACCCCTCCACTTT. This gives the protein CASNGVPNSPLHF.

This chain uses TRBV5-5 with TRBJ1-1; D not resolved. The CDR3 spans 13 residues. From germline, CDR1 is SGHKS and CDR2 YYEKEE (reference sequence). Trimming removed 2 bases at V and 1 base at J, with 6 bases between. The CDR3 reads CASSLGTNTEAFF. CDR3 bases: TGTGCCAGCAGCTTAGGTACGAACACTGAAGCTTTCTTT.

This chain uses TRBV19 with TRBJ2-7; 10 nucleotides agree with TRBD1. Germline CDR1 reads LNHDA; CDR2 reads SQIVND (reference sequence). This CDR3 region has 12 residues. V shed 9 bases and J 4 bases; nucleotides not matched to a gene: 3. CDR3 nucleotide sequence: TGTGCCAGCCGACAGGGGGCTTACGAGCAGTACTTC. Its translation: CASRQGAYEQYF.

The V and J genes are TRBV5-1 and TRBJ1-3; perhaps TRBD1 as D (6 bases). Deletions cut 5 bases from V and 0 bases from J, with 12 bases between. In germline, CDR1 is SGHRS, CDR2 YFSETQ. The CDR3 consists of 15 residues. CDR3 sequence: CASSSQGTSGNTIYF. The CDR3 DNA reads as TGCGCCAGCAGTAGTCAGGGGACCTCTGGAAACACCATATATTTT.

The DNA for the CDR3 is TGTGCCAGTAGTACCTGGACAGGGGGAGCCTCTGGAAACACCATATATTTT. Residues: CASSTWTGGASGNTIYF. The J gene is TRBJ1-3, the V gene TRBV19; 10 positions match TRBD1. The V gene end was trimmed by 4 bases and the J gene end by 0 bases; junction bases not matched to a gene: 6. CDR3 size: 17 residues. The germline CDR1 and CDR2 sequences are LNHDA and SQIVND (reference sequence).

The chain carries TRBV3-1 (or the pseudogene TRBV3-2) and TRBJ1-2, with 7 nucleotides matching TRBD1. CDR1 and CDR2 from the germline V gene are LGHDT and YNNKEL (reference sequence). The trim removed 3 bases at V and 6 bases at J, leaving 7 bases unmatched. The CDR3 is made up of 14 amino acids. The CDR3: CASSQGTVIDGYTF. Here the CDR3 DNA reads TGTGCCAGCAGCCAGGGGACAGTTATTGATGGCTACACCTTC.

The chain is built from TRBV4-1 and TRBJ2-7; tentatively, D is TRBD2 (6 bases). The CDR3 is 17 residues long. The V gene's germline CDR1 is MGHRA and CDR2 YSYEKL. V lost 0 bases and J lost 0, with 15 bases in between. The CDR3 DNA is TGCGCCAGCAGCCAAGATTCCGGCGGGGTGTCCTCCTACGAGCAGTACTTC. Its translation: CASSQDSGGVSSYEQYF.

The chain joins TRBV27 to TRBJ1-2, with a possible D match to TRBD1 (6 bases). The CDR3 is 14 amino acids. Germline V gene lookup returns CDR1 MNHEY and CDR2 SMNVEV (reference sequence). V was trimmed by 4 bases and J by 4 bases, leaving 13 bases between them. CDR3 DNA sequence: TGTGCCAGCAGTTACAACAGGGCCCTCTATGGCTACACCTTC. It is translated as CASSYNRALYGYTF.